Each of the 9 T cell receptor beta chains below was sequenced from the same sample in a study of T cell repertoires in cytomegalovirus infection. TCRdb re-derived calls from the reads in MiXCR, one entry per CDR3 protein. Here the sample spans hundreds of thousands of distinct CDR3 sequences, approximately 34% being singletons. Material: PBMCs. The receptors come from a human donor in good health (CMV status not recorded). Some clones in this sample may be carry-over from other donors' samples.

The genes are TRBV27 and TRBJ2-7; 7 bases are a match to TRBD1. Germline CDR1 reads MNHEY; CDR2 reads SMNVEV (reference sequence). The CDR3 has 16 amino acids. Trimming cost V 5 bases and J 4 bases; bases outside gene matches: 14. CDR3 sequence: CASSLRQGQNQYEQYF. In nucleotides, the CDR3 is TGTGCCAGCAGTCTGAGACAGGGCCAGAACCAATACGAGCAGTACTTC.

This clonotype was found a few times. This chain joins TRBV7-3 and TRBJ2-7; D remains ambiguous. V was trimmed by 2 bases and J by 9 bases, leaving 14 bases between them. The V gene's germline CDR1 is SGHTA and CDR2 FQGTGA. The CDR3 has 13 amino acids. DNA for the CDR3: TGTGCCAGCAGCTTATCAGTCTCGTCAGGGCAGTACTTC. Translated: CASSLSVSSGQYF.

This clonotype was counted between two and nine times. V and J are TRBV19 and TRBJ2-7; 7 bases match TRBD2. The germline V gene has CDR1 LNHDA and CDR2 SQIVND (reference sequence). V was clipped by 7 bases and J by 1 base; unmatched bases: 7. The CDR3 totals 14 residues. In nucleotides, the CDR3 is TGTGCCAGTACTAGCGGAACTTCTTCCTACGAGCAGTACTTC. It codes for CASTSGTSSYEQYF. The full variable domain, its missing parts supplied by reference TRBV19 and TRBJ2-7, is DGGITQSPKYLFRKEGQNVTLSCEQNLNHDAMYWYRQDPGQGLRLIYYSQIVNDFQKGDIAEGYSVSREKKESFPLTVTSAQKNPTAFYLCASTSGTSSYEQYFGPGTRLTVT.

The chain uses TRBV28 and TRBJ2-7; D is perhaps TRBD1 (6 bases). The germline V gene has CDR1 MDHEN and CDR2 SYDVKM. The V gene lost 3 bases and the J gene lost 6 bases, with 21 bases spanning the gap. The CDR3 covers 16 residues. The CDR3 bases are TGTGCCAGCAGTTTGATCACCATAGGACAGTATTCCGAGCAGTACTTC. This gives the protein CASSLITIGQYSEQYF.

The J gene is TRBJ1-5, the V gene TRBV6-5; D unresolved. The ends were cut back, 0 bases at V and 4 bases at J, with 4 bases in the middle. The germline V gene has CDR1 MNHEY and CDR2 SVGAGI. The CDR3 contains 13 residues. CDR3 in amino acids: CASSYSINQPQHF. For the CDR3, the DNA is TGTGCCAGCAGTTACTCGATTAATCAGCCCCAGCATTTT.

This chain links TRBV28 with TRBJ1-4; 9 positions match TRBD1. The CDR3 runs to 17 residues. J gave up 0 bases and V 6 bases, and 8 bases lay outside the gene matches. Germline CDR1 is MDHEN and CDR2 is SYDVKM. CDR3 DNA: TGTGCCAGCAGCGGGACAGGGACTTTAGCAACTAATGAAAAACTGTTTTTT. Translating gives CASSGTGTLATNEKLFF.

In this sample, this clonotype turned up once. The CDR3 DNA sequence: TGTGCCAGCACCGGAACGTCTTTGGGGCAGTTCTTC. This encodes CASTGTSLGQFF. The J gene is TRBJ2-1, the V gene TRBV6-6; no clear D. This CDR3 region has 12 residues. V was pared by 7 bases and J by 12 bases, with 16 bases between. The germline CDR1 and CDR2 sequences are MNHNY and SVGAGI (reference sequence).

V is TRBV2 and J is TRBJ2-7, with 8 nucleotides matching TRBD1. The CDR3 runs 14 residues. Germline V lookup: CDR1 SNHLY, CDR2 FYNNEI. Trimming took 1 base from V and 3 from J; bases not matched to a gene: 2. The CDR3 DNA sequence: TGTGCCAGCAGTGAAGGGACAGGGTACTACGAGCAGTACTTC. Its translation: CASSEGTGYYEQYF.

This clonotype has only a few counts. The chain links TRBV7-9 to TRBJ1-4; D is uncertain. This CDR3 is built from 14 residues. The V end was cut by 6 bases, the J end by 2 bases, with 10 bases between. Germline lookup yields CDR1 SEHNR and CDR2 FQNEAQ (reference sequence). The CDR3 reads CASRLTATNEKLFF. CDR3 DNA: TGTGCCAGCAGACTAACCGCCACTAATGAAAAACTGTTTTTT.